A selection of T cell receptor beta chains follows, all from one sample in a study of blood T cell repertoires in COVID-19. Assay: immunoSEQ multiplex PCR; the TCRdb copy retains only in-frame clones and omits some. The sample shows 65,000 to 90,000 clones, roughly 80% of them seen only once. The sequencing sample was made of peripheral blood. These receptors were taken from a woman in her sixties with acute or convalescent COVID-19. Each CDR3 is given with its conserved first and last residue. Each record gives: clone size, V gene, J gene, D gene, CDR3 protein, CDR3 DNA. D genes are given only for firm matches. A clone size is listed for some rows: how often the clone was seen (once, few, many), or a class if it is expanded.

-	TRBV6-5	TRBJ2-2	-	CASSPQNTGELFF	TGTGCCAGCAGTCCACAGAACACCGGGGAGCTGTTTTTT
-	TRBV19	TRBJ1-1	-	CASSIGSFHTEAFF	TGTGCCAGTAGTATTGGTAGTTTTCACACTGAAGCTTTCTTT
-	TRBV5-1	TRBJ1-1	TRBD1	CASSGQGDTEAFF	TGCGCCAGCAGCGGACAGGGAGACACTGAAGCTTTCTTT
-	TRBV5-4	TRBJ1-2	-	CASSSTLFSNYGYTF	TGTGCCAGCAGTTCTACCCTGTTTTCTAACTATGGCTACACCTTC
-	TRBV19	TRBJ1-2	TRBD1	CASSPGQGGSYGYTF	TGTGCCAGTAGTCCCGGACAGGGGGGATCCTATGGCTACACCTTC
-	TRBV15	TRBJ1-3	-	CATSMGRQPTASGNTIYF	TGTGCCACCAGCATGGGGAGGCAGCCAACAGCCTCTGGAAACACCATATATTTT
-	TRBV2	TRBJ1-6	-	CASSESPARDGSPLHF	TGTGCCAGCAGTGAGAGCCCTGCCAGGGATGGGTCACCCCTCCACTTT
-	TRBV2	TRBJ1-1	-	CASRAEVNTEAFF	TGTGCCAGCAGGGCCGAAGTGAACACTGAAGCTTTCTTT
-	TRBV6-5	TRBJ1-3	-	CASTAQGSSGNTIYF	TGTGCCAGCACCGCTCAGGGGAGTAGCGGAAACACCATATATTTT
-	TRBV6-5	TRBJ1-2	TRBD1	CASRRQGGYTF	TGTGCCAGCAGGCGACAGGGGGGCTACACCTTC
-	TRBV5-1	TRBJ1-2	-	CASSSGTAGQNYGYTF	TGCGCCAGCAGCTCCGGGACCGCAGGACAGAACTATGGCTACACCTTC
once	TRBV19	TRBJ2-7	-	CASRLSINSDEQYF	TGTGCCAGTAGGCTCTCTATCAACTCGGACGAGCAGTACTTC
few	TRBV25-1	TRBJ1-1	TRBD1	CASSGPQGMRTEAFF	TGTGCCAGCAGTGGACCACAGGGGATGCGCACTGAAGCTTTCTTT
once	TRBV6-1	TRBJ1-5	-	CASSEPPKPGTPQHF	TGTGCCAGCAGTGAACCGCCGAAACCAGGCACCCCCCAGCATTTT
few	TRBV6-5	TRBJ2-3	TRBD2	CASRTGGPGDTQYF	TGTGCCAGCAGGACGGGGGGGCCGGGAGATACGCAGTATTTT
-	TRBV10-3	TRBJ1-4	-	CAIRDGGNEKLFF	TGTGCCATCAGGGACGGAGGTAATGAAAAACTGTTTTTT
once	TRBV5-1	TRBJ2-5	TRBD2	CASSLAGRGARQETQYF	TGCGCCAGCAGCTTGGCCGGGCGGGGGGCCCGACAAGAGACCCAGTACTTC
few	TRBV2	TRBJ2-7	TRBD1	CASSEGKGANFDEQYF	TGTGCCAGCAGTGAAGGGAAGGGGGCGAATTTCGACGAGCAGTACTTC
-	TRBV18	TRBJ1-4	TRBD1	CASSPTQGARDEKLFF	TGTGCCAGCTCACCAACTCAGGGGGCGCGGGATGAAAAACTGTTTTTT
-	TRBV2	TRBJ1-1	TRBD1	CASGGTVNTEAFF	TGTGCCAGCGGAGGGACAGTGAACACTGAAGCTTTCTTT
-	TRBV6-5	TRBJ1-1	-	CASSYSVDRTGTEAFF	TGTGCCAGCAGTTACTCGGTCGACAGGACGGGGACTGAAGCTTTCTTT
-	TRBV5-4	TRBJ2-7	TRBD2	CASSLGLGASGASSYEQYF	TGTGCCAGCAGCTTGGGACTCGGGGCGAGCGGGGCCAGCTCCTACGAGCAGTACTTC
-	TRBV3-1/TRBV3-2	TRBJ1-5	TRBD1	CASSQNHRGRQPQHF	TGTGCCAGCAGCCAAAACCACAGGGGGCGGCAGCCCCAGCATTTT
-	TRBV18	TRBJ1-5	TRBD1	CASSPQGAAPDQPQHF	TGTGCCAGCTCACCGCAGGGGGCGGCCCCTGATCAGCCCCAGCATTTT
once	TRBV2	TRBJ1-1	TRBD1	CASNSDRMNTEAFF	TGTGCCAGCAATTCGGACAGGATGAACACTGAAGCTTTCTTT
once	TRBV6-1	TRBJ1-1	-	CASSENYQKQAFF	TGTGCCAGCAGTGAAAATTACCAGAAACAAGCTTTCTTT
-	TRBV18	TRBJ2-2	-	CASSPPIGVNTGELFF	TGTGCCAGCTCACCACCTATAGGGGTGAACACCGGGGAGCTGTTTTTT
-	TRBV6-5	TRBJ2-3	-	CASSYNPLVGDTQYF	TGTGCCAGCAGTTACAATCCCCTGGTCGGAGATACGCAGTATTTT
-	TRBV5-1	TRBJ2-2	-	CASSLDGFRARELFF	TGCGCCAGCAGCTTAGACGGATTTCGAGCGCGGGAGCTGTTTTTT
-	TRBV3-1/TRBV3-2	TRBJ1-2	-	CASSQTKSGYTF	TGTGCCAGCAGTCAGACAAAATCTGGCTACACCTTC
-	TRBV27	TRBJ1-2	-	CASRAIRTGRGGYTF	TGTGCCAGCAGGGCCATCAGGACTGGAAGAGGTGGCTACACCTTC
-	TRBV7-6	TRBJ1-6	-	CASSLAGGMDNSPLHF	TGTGCCAGCAGCTTAGCTGGGGGCATGGATAATTCACCCCTCCACTTT
-	TRBV15	TRBJ1-2	-	CATSREAGNYGYTF	TGTGCCACCAGCAGAGAGGCAGGGAACTATGGCTACACCTTC
-	TRBV30	TRBJ1-5	-	CAWSVRRGPVQHF	TGTGCCTGGAGTGTACGTAGGGGCCCAGTCCAGCATTTT
-	TRBV30	TRBJ1-1	TRBD1	CAWSTQTGEAFF	TGTGCCTGGAGCACTCAGACAGGGGAGGCTTTCTTT
-	TRBV3-1/TRBV3-2	TRBJ1-2	-	CASSQVVWSANYGYTF	TGTGCCAGCAGCCAAGTAGTCTGGAGCGCTAACTATGGCTACACCTTC
-	TRBV7-9	TRBJ2-5	-	CASSYSAGETQYF	TGTGCCAGCAGCTATTCCGCAGGGGAGACCCAGTACTTC
-	TRBV29-1	TRBJ2-7	-	CSGQVSSYEQYF	TGCAGCGGGCAGGTCAGCTCCTACGAGCAGTACTTC
-	TRBV7-3	TRBJ1-1	-	CASSSGGYHTEAFF	TGTGCCAGCAGCTCCGGGGGGTATCACACTGAAGCTTTCTTT
-	TRBV6-1	TRBJ1-6	-	CASSEAGGWNSPLHF	TGTGCCAGCAGTGAAGCGGGGGGGTGGAACTCACCCCTCCACTTT
-	TRBV7-6	TRBJ1-4	-	CASSLPGRELFF	TGTGCCAGCAGCTTACCAGGGCGAGAACTGTTTTTT
-	TRBV11-2	TRBJ1-1	-	CASSDNRVGTEAFF	TGTGCCAGCAGCGACAACAGGGTTGGGACTGAAGCTTTCTTT
few	TRBV19	TRBJ1-5	-	CASIKDPRSGNQPQHF	TGTGCCAGTATCAAAGACCCCCGGAGTGGCAATCAGCCCCAGCATTTT
-	TRBV5-1	TRBJ2-3	TRBD2	CASSLQRGVTDTQYF	TGCGCCAGCAGCTTGCAGCGGGGGGTAACAGATACGCAGTATTTT
-	TRBV30	TRBJ1-5	TRBD1	CAWSEGQGSGQPQHF	TGTGCCTGGAGTGAGGGACAGGGATCAGGTCAGCCCCAGCATTTT
-	TRBV19	TRBJ1-3	-	CASNPHSSGNTIYF	TGTGCCAGTAACCCCCACAGCTCTGGAAACACCATATATTTT
once	TRBV7-2	TRBJ2-1	-	CASSWRPYNEQFF	TGTGCCAGCAGCTGGAGACCATACAATGAGCAGTTCTTC
-	TRBV19	TRBJ2-3	TRBD2	CASSMTSGHTDTQYF	TGTGCCAGTAGTATGACTAGCGGCCACACAGATACGCAGTATTTT
-	TRBV19	TRBJ2-3	-	CASSATGTDTQYF	TGTGCCAGTAGTGCCACAGGGACGGATACGCAGTATTTT
-	TRBV24-1	TRBJ1-3	TRBD1	CATSDDRALRSGNTIYF	TGTGCCACCAGTGACGACAGGGCCCTGCGCTCTGGAAACACCATATATTTT
-	TRBV2	TRBJ1-6	TRBD1	CASSEVVTGSPLHF	TGTGCCAGCAGTGAAGTAGTGACAGGGTCACCCCTCCACTTT
-	TRBV5-6	TRBJ1-6	TRBD1	CASSGTGLDSPLHF	TGTGCCAGCAGCGGGACAGGGCTGGATTCACCCCTCCACTTT
-	TRBV18	TRBJ2-3	TRBD2	CASSPIRTSGATDTQYF	TGTGCCAGCTCACCTATTAGGACTAGCGGAGCCACAGATACGCAGTATTTT
few	TRBV10-3	TRBJ1-1	-	CAISPATNTEAFF	TGTGCCATCAGTCCAGCGACGAACACTGAAGCTTTCTTT
-	TRBV11-2	TRBJ1-1	-	CASRSVRDLSAFF	TGTGCCAGCAGGTCGGTCCGGGATCTGTCAGCTTTCTTT